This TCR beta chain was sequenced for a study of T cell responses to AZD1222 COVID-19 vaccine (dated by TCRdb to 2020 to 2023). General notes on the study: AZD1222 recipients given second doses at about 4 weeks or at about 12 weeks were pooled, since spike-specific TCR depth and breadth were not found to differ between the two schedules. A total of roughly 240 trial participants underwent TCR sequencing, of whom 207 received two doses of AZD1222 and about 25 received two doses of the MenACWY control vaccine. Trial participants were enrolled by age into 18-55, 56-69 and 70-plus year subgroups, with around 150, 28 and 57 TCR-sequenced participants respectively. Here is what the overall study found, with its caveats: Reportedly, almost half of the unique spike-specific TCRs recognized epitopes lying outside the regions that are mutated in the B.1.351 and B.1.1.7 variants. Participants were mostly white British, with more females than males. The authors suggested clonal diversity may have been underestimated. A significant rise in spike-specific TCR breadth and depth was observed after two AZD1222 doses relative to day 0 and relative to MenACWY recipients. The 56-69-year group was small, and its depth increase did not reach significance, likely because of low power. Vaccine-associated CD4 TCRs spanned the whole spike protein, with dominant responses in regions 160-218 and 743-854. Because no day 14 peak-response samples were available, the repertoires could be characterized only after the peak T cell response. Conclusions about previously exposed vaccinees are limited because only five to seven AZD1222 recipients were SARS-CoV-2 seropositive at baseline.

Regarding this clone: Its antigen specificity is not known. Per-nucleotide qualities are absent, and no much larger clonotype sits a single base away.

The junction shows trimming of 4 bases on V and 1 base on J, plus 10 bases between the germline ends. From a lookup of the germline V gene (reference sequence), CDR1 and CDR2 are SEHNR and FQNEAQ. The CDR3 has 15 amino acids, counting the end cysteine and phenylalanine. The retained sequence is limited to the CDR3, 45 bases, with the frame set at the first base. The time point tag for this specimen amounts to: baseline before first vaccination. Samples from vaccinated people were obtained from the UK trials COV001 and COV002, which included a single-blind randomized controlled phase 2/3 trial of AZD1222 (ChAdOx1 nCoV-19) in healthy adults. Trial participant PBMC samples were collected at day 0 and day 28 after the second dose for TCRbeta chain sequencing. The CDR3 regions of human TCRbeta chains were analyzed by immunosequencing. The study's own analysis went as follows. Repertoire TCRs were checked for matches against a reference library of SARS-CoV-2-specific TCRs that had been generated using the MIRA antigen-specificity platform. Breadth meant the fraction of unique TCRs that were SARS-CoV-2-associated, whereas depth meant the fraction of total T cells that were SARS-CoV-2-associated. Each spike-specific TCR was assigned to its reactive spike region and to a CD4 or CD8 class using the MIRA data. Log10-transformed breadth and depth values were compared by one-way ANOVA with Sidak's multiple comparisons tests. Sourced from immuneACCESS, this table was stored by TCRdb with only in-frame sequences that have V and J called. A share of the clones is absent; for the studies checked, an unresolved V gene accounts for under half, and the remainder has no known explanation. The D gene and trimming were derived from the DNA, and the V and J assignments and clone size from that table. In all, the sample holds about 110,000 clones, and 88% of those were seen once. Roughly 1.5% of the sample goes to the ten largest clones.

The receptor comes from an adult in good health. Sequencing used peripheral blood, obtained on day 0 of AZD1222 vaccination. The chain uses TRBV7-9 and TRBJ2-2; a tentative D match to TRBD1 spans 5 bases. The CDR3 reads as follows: CASSSAGLNTGELFF. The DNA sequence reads TGTGCCAGCAGCTCCGCAGGGTTGAACACCGGGGAGCTGTTTTTT.